What follows are 18 T cell receptor beta chains derived from one specimen sequenced in a study of blood T cell repertoires in COVID-19. The data were produced by immunoSEQ multiplex PCR, yet TCRdb's version contains in-frame clones alone and is incomplete. This sample has some 270,000 clones, with roughly 84% found just once. Sample: peripheral blood. The receptors stem from a woman aged 40-49 years who had recovered from COVID-19.

The chain carries TRBV30 and TRBJ1-2; D gene unclear. The germline CDR1 and CDR2 sequences are GTSNPN and SVGIG (reference sequence). This CDR3 contains 11 residues. V shed 4 bases and J shed 5 bases, with 8 bases lying between them. Here the CDR3 reads CAWIGQYGYTF. CDR3 sequence (DNA): TGTGCCTGGATTGGTCAGTATGGCTACACCTTC.

This clone appeared a few times. The chain has TRBV28 and TRBJ2-7, with 7 bases matching TRBD1. V lost 5 bases to trimming and J lost 0 bases; unmatched junction nucleotides: 10. Looked up from germline, CDR1 is MDHEN and CDR2 is SYDVKM. There are 16 residues in the CDR3. The CDR3, as DNA: TGTGCCAGCAGTAGAGACAGGGCCCCCCTCTCCTACGAGCAGTACTTC. Residues: CASSRDRAPLSYEQYF.

CDR3 in amino acids: CASSSTSTNEKLFF. In DNA, the CDR3 is TGTGCCAGCAGTTCAACTTCAACTAATGAAAAACTGTTTTTT. V usage is TRBV6-6 and J usage is TRBJ1-4; no clear D gene. This CDR3 spans 14 amino acids. Deletions cut 4 bases from V and 0 bases from J, with 6 bases between. The germline V gene has CDR1 MNHNY and CDR2 SVGAGI (reference sequence).

This clone was observed once. The genes are TRBV30 and TRBJ1-5, with 12 bases lining up with TRBD1. The CDR3 has 15 amino acids. Germline CDR1 reads GTSNPN; CDR2 reads SVGIG (reference sequence). V was pared by 1 base and J by 7 bases, with 5 bases of the junction left unmatched. CDR3 in DNA: TGTGCCTGGAGTGCCGGGACAGGGGGCGGGCAGCCCCAGCATTTT. Translating it yields CAWSAGTGGGQPQHF.

The chain couples TRBV6-5 to TRBJ2-1; D ambiguous. This CDR3 is built from 14 residues. Trimming took off 2 bases at V and 4 bases at J, with 9 bases between the two ends. Germline CDR1 MNHEY, CDR2 SVGAGI. CDR3: CASSYASPYNEQFF. Here the CDR3 DNA reads TGTGCCAGCAGTTACGCGTCCCCTTACAATGAGCAGTTCTTC.

The genes are TRBV2 and TRBJ2-2; weak D call: TRBD1 (5 bases). Germline lookup yields CDR1 SNHLY and CDR2 FYNNEI. The CDR3 covers 12 residues. Trimming pared 7 bases from V and 5 bases from J, leaving 8 bases between. CDR3 coding DNA: TGTGCCAGCACTAGGGGTACCGGGGAGCTGTTTTTT. It encodes CASTRGTGELFF.

The chain joins TRBV29-1 to TRBJ2-3; D possibly corresponds to TRBD1 (5 bases). The CDR3 has 14 amino acids. CDR1 SQVTM and CDR2 ANQGSEA come from the germline V gene. With 0 bases removed from V and 1 base from J, the gap between germline ends came to 8 bases. The CDR3 reads CSVEDKTGTDTQYF. The CDR3 DNA reads TGCAGCGTTGAAGATAAGACAGGCACAGATACGCAGTATTTT.

Only a few counts were recorded for this clone. Other DNA sequences in this sample translate to the same CDR3. The genes are TRBV28 and TRBJ1-2; D ambiguous. The V end lost 3 bases, the J end lost 2 bases, and 7 bases lay between the germline ends. Per the germline V gene, CDR1 is MDHEN and CDR2 is SYDVKM. The CDR3 length is 13 residues. CDR3 sequence (DNA): TGTGCCAGCAGTTTTGGAGGGAACTATGGCTACACCTTC. Its protein is CASSFGGNYGYTF.

The V gene is TRBV10-3, the J gene TRBJ2-1; 9 bases are a match to TRBD2. Germline V gene data show CDR1 as ENHRY and CDR2 as SYGVKD. This CDR3 region has 16 residues. V was clipped by 0 bases and J by 4 bases; unmatched bases: 4. CDR3 loop: CAISESASGIYNEQFF. CDR3 DNA: TGTGCCATCAGTGAGTCTGCTAGCGGGATTTACAATGAGCAGTTCTTC.

This rearrangement joins TRBV10-3 to TRBJ1-3, with 7 bases fitting TRBD1. Germline V lookup: CDR1 ENHRY, CDR2 SYGVKD. The CDR3 runs 16 residues. The V gene end was trimmed by 1 base and the J gene end by 4 bases; junction bases not matched to a gene: 7. CDR3 sequence (DNA): TGTGCCATCAGTGAGTTGGGGACAGTTTCCGGAAACACCATATATTTT. As protein: CAISELGTVSGNTIYF.

The V and J genes are TRBV5-4 and TRBJ1-5; TRBD1 might be the D (6 bases). The CDR3 loop spans 16 amino acids. CDR1 and CDR2 from the germline V gene are SGHNT and YYREEE (reference sequence). V was pared by 0 bases and J by 6 bases, with 16 bases between. CDR3 protein: CASSLGGRRSSQPQHF. As DNA, the CDR3 is TGTGCCAGCAGCTTGGGGGGGCGGCGGTCCAGTCAGCCCCAGCATTTT.

J is TRBJ1-6 and V is TRBV19, with 8 bases lining up with TRBD1. Per the germline V gene, CDR1 is LNHDA and CDR2 is SQIVND (reference sequence). V was clipped by 4 bases and J by 8 bases; unmatched bases: 13. The CDR3 runs 17 residues. DNA of the CDR3: TGTGCCAGTAGTACCCGACAGGGGTCCGCTTGGGATTCACCCCTCCACTTT. Its translation: CASSTRQGSAWDSPLHF.

There are a few counts of this clone. The chain carries TRBV3-1 (or the pseudogene TRBV3-2) and TRBJ1-3; D call uncertain. The CDR3 has 14 residues. The V gene lost 4 bases and the J gene lost 0 bases, with 7 bases spanning the gap. CDR1 is LGHDT, CDR2 YNNKEL, per germline (reference sequence). The chain's CDR3 is CASSLRHSGNTIYF. DNA of the CDR3: TGTGCCAGCAGCCTCAGGCACTCTGGAAACACCATATATTTT.

The CDR3 region has the DNA TGTGCCAGTAGTAGTCCGGGGGGAGGCGGCAATCAGCCCCAGCATTTT. This gives the protein CASSSPGGGGNQPQHF. V gene TRBV19 combines with J gene TRBJ1-5, with D possibly matching TRBD1 (5 bases). Trimming removed 4 bases from V and 2 bases from J, with 15 bases in between. The CDR3 is 16 residues long. Germline V gene data show CDR1 as LNHDA and CDR2 as SQIVND (reference sequence).

This clone has just one count. The chain recombines TRBV5-4 with TRBJ1-3, with 10 positions matching TRBD1. This CDR3 contains 16 residues. CDR1 is SGHNT, CDR2 YYREEE, per germline (reference sequence). After removal of 2 bases from V and 2 bases from J, the junction contained 4 bases not matched to a gene. CDR3 sequence: CASSFLDRGPGNTIYF. The CDR3 coding sequence is TGTGCCAGCAGCTTCTTAGACAGGGGGCCTGGAAACACCATATATTTT.

The rearrangement uses TRBV6-1 and TRBJ1-6; no reliable D call. Trimming stripped 4 bases from V and 0 bases from J, with 10 bases between. Germline loops: CDR1 MNHNS, CDR2 SASEGT. The CDR3 has 16 residues. CDR3 sequence reads: CASSAFVSSYNSPLHF. The CDR3 nucleotides are TGTGCCAGCAGTGCGTTCGTGAGCTCCTATAATTCACCCCTCCACTTT.

This clone has just a few counts. The chain carries TRBV30 and TRBJ1-6; D unclear. With 1 base removed from V and 7 bases from J, the gap between germline ends came to 8 bases. Per the germline V gene, CDR1 is GTSNPN and CDR2 is SVGIG (reference sequence). The CDR3 extends over 13 amino acids. The chain's CDR3 is CAWSAAENSPLHF. The CDR3 DNA sequence: TGTGCCTGGAGTGCGGCGGAAAATTCACCCCTCCACTTT.

A few counts support this clone. The rearrangement links TRBV4-1 to TRBJ1-3, with TRBD1 identical over 7 bases. The V and J ends lost 4 bases and 3 bases, in that order; junction bases with no gene match: 6. The CDR3 is made up of 15 amino acids. Germline loops: CDR1 MGHRA, CDR2 YSYEKL. CDR3 protein: CASSLTGLGGNTIYF. The CDR3 region has the DNA TGCGCCAGCAGCCTGACAGGGCTAGGTGGAAACACCATATATTTT.